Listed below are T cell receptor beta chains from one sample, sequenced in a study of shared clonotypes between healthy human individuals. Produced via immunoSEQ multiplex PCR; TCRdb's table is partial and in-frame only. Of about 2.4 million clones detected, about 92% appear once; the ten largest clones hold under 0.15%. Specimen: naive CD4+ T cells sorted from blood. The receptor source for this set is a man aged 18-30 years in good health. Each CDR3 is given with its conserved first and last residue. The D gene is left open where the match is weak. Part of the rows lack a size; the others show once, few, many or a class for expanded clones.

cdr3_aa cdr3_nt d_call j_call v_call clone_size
CASSQGLAGVGDTQYF TGCGCCAGCAGCCAAGGGCTAGCGGGAGTGGGAGATACGCAGTATTTT TRBD2 TRBJ2-3 TRBV4-1 -
CASSSSPTHEQFF TGTGCCAGCAGCAGCAGTCCCACCCATGAGCAGTTCTTC - TRBJ2-1 TRBV7-3 -
CASSFLLTSGIGTDTQYF TGTGCCAGCAGCTTCCTATTGACTAGCGGGATTGGCACAGATACGCAGTATTTT TRBD2 TRBJ2-3 TRBV11-2 -
CASSDRGGSLQPQHF TGTGCCAGCAGTGACCGGGGTGGTTCGTTACAGCCCCAGCATTTT - TRBJ1-5 TRBV6-6 -
CASSVGSTDTQYF TGCGCCAGCAGCGTCGGTAGCACAGATACGCAGTATTTT - TRBJ2-3 TRBV5-1 -
CASSPLRRRTSDSYEQYF TGTGCCAGCAGCCCCCTACGCCGGAGGACTAGCGACTCCTACGAGCAGTACTTC TRBD2 TRBJ2-7 TRBV11-2 -
CASSLGGSGANVLTF TGTGCCAGCAGCTTAGGAGGATCTGGGGCCAACGTCCTGACTTTC - TRBJ2-6 TRBV7-9 -
CASSPDRGQGEQYF TGTGCCAGCTCACCCGACAGGGGGCAGGGCGAGCAGTACTTC TRBD1 TRBJ2-7 TRBV18 -
CASGAGRSNSPLHF TGTGCCAGTGGCGCAGGGCGAAGTAATTCACCCCTCCACTTT - TRBJ1-6 TRBV19 -
CAWSPGTRPPKDTQYF TGTGCCTGGAGTCCCGGGACCCGACCGCCCAAGGATACGCAGTATTTT - TRBJ2-3 TRBV30 -
CASQTGKDTGELFF TGTGCCAGCCAGACAGGGAAGGACACCGGGGAGCTGTTTTTT TRBD1 TRBJ2-2 TRBV2 once
CASSHKDQPQHF TGTGCCAGCAGTCACAAGGATCAGCCCCAGCATTTT - TRBJ1-5 TRBV6-5 -
CASSEQGQSNSPLHF TGTGCCAGCAGTGAACAGGGGCAGTCCAATTCACCCCTCCACTTT - TRBJ1-6 TRBV2 -
CASSPAGIGTEAFF TGTGCCAGCTCACCGGCCGGGATCGGCACTGAAGCTTTCTTT - TRBJ1-1 TRBV18 once
CASRGQENTEAFF TGTGCCAGCAGGGGACAGGAGAACACTGAAGCTTTCTTT TRBD1 TRBJ1-1 TRBV6-6 -
CASSVDGNTEAFF TGTGCCAGTAGTGTGGATGGTAACACTGAAGCTTTCTTT - TRBJ1-1 TRBV19 few
CASSLREYTTYEQYF TGTGCCAGCAGTCTGCGGGAGTATACGACCTACGAGCAGTACTTC TRBD2 TRBJ2-7 TRBV6-1 -
CASSPLAGGPDEQFF TGTGCCAGCAGCCCATTAGCGGGAGGGCCGGATGAGCAGTTCTTC TRBD2 TRBJ2-1 TRBV7-2 -
CASGLGGYFGGQYF TGTGCTAGTGGTTTGGGAGGCTACTTCGGGGGGCAGTACTTC - TRBJ2-7 TRBV12-5 -
CAWSRPNEQFF TGTGCCTGGAGCCGCCCCAATGAGCAGTTCTTC - TRBJ2-1 TRBV30 -
CASSVQAALTGELFF TGTGCCAGCAGCGTACAAGCGGCCCTTACCGGGGAGCTGTTTTTT - TRBJ2-2 TRBV9 -
CASSLSVTGSDTQYF TGTGCCAGCAGCTTATCCGTGACAGGGTCAGATACGCAGTATTTT TRBD1 TRBJ2-3 TRBV7-2 -
CASSGQEGGTFF TGTGCCAGCAGCGGCCAAGAAGGTGGCACGTTCTTC - TRBJ2-1 TRBV9 once
CSASSIAAYNEQFF TGCAGCGCATCCTCCATAGCGGCTTACAATGAGCAGTTCTTC - TRBJ2-1 TRBV29-1 -
CASSHGRDSGNTIYF TGCGCCAGCAGCCATGGACGGGACTCTGGAAACACCATATATTTT - TRBJ1-3 TRBV5-1 -
CASSLGTGPYGYTF TGTGCCAGCAGCTTAGGGACAGGCCCCTATGGCTACACCTTC TRBD1 TRBJ1-2 TRBV5-5 once
CAWSGQGAEKLFF TGTGCCTGGAGTGGACAGGGTGCGGAAAAACTGTTTTTT TRBD1 TRBJ1-4 TRBV30 few
CASSTSDRATYEQYF TGTGCCAGCAGCACCTCGGACAGGGCGACCTACGAGCAGTACTTC - TRBJ2-7 TRBV21-1 -
CASSAPGLAGVVTQYF TGTGCCAGCAGCGCTCCGGGACTAGCGGGTGTGGTGACCCAGTACTTC TRBD2 TRBJ2-5 TRBV9 -
CAISLSGAQETQYF TGTGCCATCAGCCTCAGCGGGGCCCAAGAGACCCAGTACTTC TRBD2 TRBJ2-5 TRBV10-3 -
CASSLESGGNQPQHF TGTGCCAGCAGTTTGGAGTCGGGGGGCAATCAGCCCCAGCATTTT - TRBJ1-5 TRBV27 -